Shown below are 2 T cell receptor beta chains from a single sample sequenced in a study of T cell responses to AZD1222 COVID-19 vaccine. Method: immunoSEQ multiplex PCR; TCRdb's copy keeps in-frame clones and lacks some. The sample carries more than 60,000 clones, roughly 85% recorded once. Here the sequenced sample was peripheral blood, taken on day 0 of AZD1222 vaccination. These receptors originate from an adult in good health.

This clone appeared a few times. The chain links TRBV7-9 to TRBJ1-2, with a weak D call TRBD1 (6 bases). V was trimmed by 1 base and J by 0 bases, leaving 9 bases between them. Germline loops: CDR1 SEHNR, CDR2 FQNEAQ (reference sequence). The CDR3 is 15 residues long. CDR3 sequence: CASSLGTAANYGYTF. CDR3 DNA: TGTGCCAGCAGCTTAGGGACAGCTGCTAACTATGGCTACACCTTC.

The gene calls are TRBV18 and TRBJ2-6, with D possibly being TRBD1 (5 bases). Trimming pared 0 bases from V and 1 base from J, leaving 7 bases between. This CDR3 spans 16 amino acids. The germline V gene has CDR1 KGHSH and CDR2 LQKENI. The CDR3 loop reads CASSPPSGSGANVLTF. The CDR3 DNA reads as TGTGCCAGCTCACCACCTTCAGGGTCTGGGGCCAACGTCCTGACTTTC.